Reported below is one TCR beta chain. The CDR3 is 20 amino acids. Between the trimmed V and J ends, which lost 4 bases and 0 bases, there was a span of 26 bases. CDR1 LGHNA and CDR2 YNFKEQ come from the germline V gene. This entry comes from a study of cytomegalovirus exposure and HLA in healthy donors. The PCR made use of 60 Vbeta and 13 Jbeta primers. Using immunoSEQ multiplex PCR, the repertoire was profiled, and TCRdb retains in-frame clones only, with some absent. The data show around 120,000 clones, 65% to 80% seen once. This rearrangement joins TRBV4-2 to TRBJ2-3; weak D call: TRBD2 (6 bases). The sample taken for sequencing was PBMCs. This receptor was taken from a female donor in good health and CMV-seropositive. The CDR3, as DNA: TGTGCCAGCAGCCGGGGTGGATATGACTCGCATGGGGGGAGCACAGATACGCAGTATTTT. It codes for CASSRGGYDSHGGSTDTQYF.